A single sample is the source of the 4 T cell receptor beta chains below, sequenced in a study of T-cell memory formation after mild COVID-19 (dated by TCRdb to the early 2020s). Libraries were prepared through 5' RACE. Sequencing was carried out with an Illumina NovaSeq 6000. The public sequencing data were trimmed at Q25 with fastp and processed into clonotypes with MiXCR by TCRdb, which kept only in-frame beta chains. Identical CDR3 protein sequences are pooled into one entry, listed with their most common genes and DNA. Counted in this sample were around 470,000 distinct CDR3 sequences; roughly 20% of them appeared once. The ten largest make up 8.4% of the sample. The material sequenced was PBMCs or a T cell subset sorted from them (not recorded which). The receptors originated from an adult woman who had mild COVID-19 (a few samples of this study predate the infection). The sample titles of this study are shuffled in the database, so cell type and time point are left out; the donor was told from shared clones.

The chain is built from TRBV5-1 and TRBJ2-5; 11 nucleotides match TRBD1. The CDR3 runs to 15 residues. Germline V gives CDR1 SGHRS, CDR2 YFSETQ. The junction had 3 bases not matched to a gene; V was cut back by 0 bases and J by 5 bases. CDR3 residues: CASSLGTGGTETQYF. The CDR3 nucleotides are TGCGCCAGCAGCTTGGGGACAGGGGGCACGGAGACCCAGTACTTC.

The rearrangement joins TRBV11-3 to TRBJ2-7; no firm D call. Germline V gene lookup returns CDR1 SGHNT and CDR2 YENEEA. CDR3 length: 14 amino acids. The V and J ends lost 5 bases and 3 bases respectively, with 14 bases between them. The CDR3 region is CASSQTGGIYEQYF. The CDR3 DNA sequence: TGTGCCAGCAGCCAGACCGGCGGAATCTACGAGCAGTACTTC.

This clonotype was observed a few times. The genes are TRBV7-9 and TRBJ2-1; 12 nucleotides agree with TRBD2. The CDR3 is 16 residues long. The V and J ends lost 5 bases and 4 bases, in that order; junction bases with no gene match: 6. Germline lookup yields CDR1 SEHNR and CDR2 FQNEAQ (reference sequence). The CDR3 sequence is CASSTTSGGTYNEQFF. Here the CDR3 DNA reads TGTGCCAGCAGCACAACTAGCGGGGGGACTTACAATGAGCAGTTCTTC.

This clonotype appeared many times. The CDR3 here is CASSLDGSTGETQYF. CDR3 nucleotide sequence: TGTGCCAGCAGCTTAGATGGGTCCACCGGGGAGACCCAGTACTTC. This chain links TRBV7-2 with TRBJ2-5; D remains ambiguous. The germline V and J ends were trimmed by 1 base and 5 bases, with 14 bases remaining between them. The CDR3 runs 15 residues. Germline V gene sequence: CDR1 SGHTA, CDR2 FQGNSA.